Below, one TCR beta chain is given with its context. These data are taken from a study of blood T cell repertoires in COVID-19. Turning to the study itself: There were acute and convalescent COVID-19 samples, and they came from the United States, Italy and Spain. From T cells, B-cell-depleted T cells, or PBMCs came the material, which was cDNA or gDNA.

V dropped 6 bases and J dropped 11 bases, with 11 bases sitting between them. This CDR3 region has 11 residues. Germline CDR1 and CDR2: MNHEY and SMNVEV (reference sequence). This table comes from immunoSEQ multiplex PCR, and its TCRdb copy is limited to in-frame clones, with some not included. This table has under 500,000 clones, around nine tenths appearing once. The V and J genes are TRBV27 and TRBJ2-1; the D gene is possibly TRBD2 (5 bases). Sequenced sample: peripheral blood. The clonotype was recovered from a woman aged 30 to 39 with acute or convalescent COVID-19. CDR3 in amino acids: CASSRAEKQFF. The CDR3 DNA reads as TGTGCCAGCAGCAGAGCGGAAAAGCAGTTCTTC.